This entry is about one TCR beta chain. A mixed TRB-A/B primer pool amplified rearranged TRB by multiplex touch-down PCR. From the multiplex PCR reads, TCRdb called clonotypes with MiXCR, one entry per CDR3 protein. Of around 1,700 distinct CDR3 sequences listed, about 50% are singletons. This specimen comes from a study of T cell repertoires in aging, cancer and after chemotherapy. Amplification of TCR beta used genomic DNA extracted from peripheral blood. Germline V gives CDR1 MNHEY, CDR2 SVGAGI. The length of the CDR3 is 15 residues. Trimming cost V 0 bases and J 8 bases, with 16 bases left between them.

The receptor was derived from a human donor with a solid tumor. The sequencing input was blood. The V and J genes are TRBV6-5 and TRBJ1-2; D uncertain. The CDR3 protein is CASSYSNDVVGGYTF. The CDR3 DNA sequence: TGTGCCAGCAGTTACTCAAACGACGTGGTCGGGGGCTACACCTTC.